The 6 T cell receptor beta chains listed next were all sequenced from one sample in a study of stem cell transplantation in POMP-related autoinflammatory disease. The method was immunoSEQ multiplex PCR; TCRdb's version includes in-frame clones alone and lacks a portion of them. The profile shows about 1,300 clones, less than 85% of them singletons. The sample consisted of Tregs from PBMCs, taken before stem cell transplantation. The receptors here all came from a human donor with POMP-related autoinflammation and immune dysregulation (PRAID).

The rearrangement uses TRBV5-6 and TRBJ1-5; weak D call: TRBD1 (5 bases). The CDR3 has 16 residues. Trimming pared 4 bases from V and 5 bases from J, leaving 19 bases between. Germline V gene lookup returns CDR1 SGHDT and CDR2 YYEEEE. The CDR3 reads CASSHRVTGMYQPQHF. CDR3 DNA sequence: TGTGCCAGCAGCCACCGTGTCACAGGAATGTATCAGCCCCAGCATTTT.

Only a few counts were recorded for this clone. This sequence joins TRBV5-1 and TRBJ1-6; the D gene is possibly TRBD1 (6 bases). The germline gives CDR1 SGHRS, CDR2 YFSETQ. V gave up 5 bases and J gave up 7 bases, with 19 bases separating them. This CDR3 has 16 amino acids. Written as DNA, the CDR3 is TGCGCCAGCAGACACACAGGGTTCGTTGGGAATTCACCCCTCCACTTT. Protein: CASRHTGFVGNSPLHF. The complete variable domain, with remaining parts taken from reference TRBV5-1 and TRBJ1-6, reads KAGVTQTPRYLIKTRGQQVTLSCSPISGHRSVSWYQQTPGQGLQFLFEYFSETQRNKGNFPGRFSGRQFSNSRSEMNVSTLELGDSALYLCASRHTGFVGNSPLHFGNGTRLTVT.

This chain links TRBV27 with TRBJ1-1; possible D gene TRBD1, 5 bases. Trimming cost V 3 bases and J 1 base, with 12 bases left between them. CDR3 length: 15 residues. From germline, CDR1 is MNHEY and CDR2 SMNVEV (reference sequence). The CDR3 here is CASSLGPPQNTEAFF. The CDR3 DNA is TGTGCCAGCAGTTTGGGACCCCCTCAGAACACTGAAGCTTTCTTT.

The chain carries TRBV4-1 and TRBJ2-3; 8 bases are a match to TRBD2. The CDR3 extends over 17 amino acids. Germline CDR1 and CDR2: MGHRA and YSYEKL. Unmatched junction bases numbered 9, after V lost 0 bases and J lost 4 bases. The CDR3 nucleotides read TGCGCCAGCAGCCAAGAAGGACTAGCATTCCCGCCAGATACGCAGTATTTT. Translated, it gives CASSQEGLAFPPDTQYF.

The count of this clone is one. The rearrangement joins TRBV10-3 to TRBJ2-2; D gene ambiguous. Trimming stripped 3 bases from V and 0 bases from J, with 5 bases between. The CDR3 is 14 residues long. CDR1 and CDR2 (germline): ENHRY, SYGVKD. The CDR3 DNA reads TGTGCCATCAGTGAAGCGTCGAACACCGGGGAGCTGTTTTTT. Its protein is CAISEASNTGELFF.

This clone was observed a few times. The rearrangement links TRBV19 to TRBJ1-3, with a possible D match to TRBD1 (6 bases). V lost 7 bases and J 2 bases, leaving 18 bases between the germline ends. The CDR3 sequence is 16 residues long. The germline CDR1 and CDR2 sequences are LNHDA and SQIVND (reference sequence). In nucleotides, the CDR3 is TGTGCCAGTACAAAATACAGGGAAATTGCTGGAAACACCATATATTTT. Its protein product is CASTKYREIAGNTIYF.